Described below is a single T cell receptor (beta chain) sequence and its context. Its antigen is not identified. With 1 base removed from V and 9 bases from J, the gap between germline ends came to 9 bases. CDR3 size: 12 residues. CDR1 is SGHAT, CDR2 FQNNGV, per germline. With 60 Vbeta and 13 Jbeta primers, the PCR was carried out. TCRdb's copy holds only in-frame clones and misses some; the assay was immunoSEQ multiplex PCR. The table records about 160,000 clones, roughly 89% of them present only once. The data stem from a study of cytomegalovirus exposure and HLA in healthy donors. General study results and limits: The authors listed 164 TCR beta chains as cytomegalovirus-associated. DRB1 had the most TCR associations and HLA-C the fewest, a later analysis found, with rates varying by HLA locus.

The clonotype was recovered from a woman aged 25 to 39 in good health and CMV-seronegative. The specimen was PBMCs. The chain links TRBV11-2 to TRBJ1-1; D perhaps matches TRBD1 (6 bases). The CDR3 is CASSLAGAQAFF. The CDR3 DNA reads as TGTGCCAGCAGCTTAGCAGGGGCCCAAGCTTTCTTT.